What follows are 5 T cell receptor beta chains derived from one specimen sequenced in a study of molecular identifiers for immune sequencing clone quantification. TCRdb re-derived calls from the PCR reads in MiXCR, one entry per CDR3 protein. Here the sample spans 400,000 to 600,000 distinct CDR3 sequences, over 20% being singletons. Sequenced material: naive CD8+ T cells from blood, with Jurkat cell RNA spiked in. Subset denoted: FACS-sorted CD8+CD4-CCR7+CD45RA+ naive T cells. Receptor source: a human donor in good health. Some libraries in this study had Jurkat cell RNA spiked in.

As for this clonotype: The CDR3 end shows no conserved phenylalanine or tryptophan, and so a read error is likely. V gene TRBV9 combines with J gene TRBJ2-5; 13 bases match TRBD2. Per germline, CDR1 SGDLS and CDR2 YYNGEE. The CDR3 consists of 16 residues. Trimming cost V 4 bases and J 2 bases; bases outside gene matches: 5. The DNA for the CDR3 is TGTGCCAGCAGCCCGGGACTAGCGGGGCTACAAGAGACCCAGTACTGC. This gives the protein CASSPGLAGLQETQYC.

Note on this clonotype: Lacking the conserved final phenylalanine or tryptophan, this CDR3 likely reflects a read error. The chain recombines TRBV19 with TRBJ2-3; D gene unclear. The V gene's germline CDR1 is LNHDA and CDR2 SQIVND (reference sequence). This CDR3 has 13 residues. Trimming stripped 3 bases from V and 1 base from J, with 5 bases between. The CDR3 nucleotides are TGTGCCAGTAGTATTTTAGGCACAGATACGCAGTATCTT. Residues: CASSILGTDTQYL.

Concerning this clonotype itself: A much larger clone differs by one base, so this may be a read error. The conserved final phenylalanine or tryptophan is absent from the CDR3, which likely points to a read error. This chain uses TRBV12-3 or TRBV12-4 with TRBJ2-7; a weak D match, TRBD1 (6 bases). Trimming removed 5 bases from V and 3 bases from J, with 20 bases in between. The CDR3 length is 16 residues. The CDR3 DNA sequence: TGTGCCAGCAGTGACGCAACAGGGTACGGTATCTACGAGCAGTACTCC. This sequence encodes CASSDATGYGIYEQYS.

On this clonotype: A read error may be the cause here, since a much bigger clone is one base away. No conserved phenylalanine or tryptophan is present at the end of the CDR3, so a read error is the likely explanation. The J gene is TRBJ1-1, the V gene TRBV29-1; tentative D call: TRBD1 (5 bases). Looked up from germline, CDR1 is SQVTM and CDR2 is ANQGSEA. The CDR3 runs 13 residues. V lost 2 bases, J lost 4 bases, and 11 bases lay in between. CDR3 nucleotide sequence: TGCAGCGTTGAAATGGGGGAGAGCACTGAAGCTTTCGTT. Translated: CSVEMGESTEAFV.

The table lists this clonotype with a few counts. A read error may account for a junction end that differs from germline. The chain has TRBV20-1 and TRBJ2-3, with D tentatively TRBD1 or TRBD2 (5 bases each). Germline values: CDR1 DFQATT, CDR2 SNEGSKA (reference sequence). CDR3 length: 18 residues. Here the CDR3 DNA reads TGCAGTGCTAGAGATCGTGGGGGTGCTAGTCTAGGCACAGATATGCAGTATTTT. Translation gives CSARDRGGASLGTDMQYF.